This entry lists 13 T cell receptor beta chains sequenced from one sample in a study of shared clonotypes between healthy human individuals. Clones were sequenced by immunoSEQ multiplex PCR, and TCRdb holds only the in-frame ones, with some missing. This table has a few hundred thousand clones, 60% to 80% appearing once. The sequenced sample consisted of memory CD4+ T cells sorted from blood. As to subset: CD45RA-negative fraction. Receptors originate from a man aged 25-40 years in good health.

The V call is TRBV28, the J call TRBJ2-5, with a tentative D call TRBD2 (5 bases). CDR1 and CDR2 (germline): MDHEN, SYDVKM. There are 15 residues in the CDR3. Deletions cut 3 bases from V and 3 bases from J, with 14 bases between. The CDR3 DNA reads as TGTGCCAGCAGTTTCTATTGGCAGGAGGAAGAGACCCAGTACTTC. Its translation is CASSFYWQEEETQYF. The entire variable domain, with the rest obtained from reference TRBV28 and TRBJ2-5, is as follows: DVKVTQSSRYLVKRTGEKVFLECVQDMDHENMFWYRQDPGLGLRLIYFSYDVKMKEKGDIPEGYSVSREKKERFSLILESASTNQTSMYLCASSFYWQEEETQYFGPGTRLLVL.

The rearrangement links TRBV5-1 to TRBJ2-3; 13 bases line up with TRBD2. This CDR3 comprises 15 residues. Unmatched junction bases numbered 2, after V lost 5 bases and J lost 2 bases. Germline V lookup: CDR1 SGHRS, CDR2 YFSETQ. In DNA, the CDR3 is TGCGCCAGCAGGGGGACTAGCGGGACCACAGATACGCAGTATTTT. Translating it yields CASRGTSGTTDTQYF.

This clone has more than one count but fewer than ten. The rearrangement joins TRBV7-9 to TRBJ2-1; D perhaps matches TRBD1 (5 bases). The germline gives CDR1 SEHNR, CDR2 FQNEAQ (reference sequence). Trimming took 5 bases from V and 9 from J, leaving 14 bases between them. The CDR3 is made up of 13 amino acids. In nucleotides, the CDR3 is TGTGCCAGCAGCCCGAAGGGGTGGGGTGAGCAGTTCTTC. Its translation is CASSPKGWGEQFF.

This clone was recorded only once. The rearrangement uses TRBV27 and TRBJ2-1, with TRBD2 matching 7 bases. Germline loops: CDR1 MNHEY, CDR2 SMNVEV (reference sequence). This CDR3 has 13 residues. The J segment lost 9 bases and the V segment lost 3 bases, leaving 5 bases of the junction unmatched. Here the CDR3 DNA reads TGTGCCAGCAGTTTGTTGACTAGCAGTGAGCAGTTCTTC. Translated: CASSLLTSSEQFF.

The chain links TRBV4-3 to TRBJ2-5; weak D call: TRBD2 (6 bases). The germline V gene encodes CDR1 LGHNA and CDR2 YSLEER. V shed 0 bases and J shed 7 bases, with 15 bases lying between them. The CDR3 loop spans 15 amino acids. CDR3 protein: CASSQESGLVGTQYF. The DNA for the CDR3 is TGCGCCAGCAGCCAAGAGTCGGGACTTGTTGGGACCCAGTACTTC.

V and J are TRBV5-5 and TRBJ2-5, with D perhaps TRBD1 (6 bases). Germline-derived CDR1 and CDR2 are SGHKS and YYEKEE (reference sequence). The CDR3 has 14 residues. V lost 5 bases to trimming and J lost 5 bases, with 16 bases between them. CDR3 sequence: CASRWDTTIETQYF. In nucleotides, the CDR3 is TGTGCCAGCAGGTGGGACACAACTATTGAGACCCAGTACTTC.

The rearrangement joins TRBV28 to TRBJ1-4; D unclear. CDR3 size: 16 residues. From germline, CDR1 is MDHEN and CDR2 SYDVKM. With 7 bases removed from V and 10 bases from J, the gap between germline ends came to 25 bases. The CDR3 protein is CASNEQRASGPGKLFF. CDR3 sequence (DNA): TGTGCCAGCAACGAACAACGGGCAAGCGGACCTGGAAAACTGTTTTTT.

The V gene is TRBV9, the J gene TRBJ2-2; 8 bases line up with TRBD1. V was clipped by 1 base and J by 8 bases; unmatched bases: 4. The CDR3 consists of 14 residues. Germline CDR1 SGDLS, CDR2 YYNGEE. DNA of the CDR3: TGTGCCAGCAGCGTACAGGGGGCTGGAGGGGAGCTGTTTTTT. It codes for CASSVQGAGGELFF.

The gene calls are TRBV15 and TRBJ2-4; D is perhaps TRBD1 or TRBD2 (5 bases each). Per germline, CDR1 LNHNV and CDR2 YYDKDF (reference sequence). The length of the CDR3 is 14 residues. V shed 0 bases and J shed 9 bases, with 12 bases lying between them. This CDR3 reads CATSRDRDGGIQYF. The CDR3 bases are TGTGCCACCAGCAGAGACCGGGACGGAGGCATTCAGTACTTC.

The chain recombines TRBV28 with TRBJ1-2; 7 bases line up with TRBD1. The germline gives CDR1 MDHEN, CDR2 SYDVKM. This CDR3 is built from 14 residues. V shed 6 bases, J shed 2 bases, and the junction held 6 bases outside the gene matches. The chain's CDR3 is CASSPGGPNYGYTF. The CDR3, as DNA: TGTGCCAGCAGCCCAGGGGGTCCCAACTATGGCTACACCTTC.

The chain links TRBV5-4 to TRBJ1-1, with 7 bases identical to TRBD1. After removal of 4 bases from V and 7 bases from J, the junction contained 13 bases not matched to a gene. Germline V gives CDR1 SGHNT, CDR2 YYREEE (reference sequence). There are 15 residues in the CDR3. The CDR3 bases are TGTGCCAGCAGCCCGCAGGGGGGTGAGTTTAATGAAGCTTTCTTT. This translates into CASSPQGGEFNEAFF.

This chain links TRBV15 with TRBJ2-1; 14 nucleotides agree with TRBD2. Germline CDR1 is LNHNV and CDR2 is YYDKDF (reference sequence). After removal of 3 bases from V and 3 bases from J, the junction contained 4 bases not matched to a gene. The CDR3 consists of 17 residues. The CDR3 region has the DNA TGTGCCACCAGCAGGGGACTAGCGGGAGTAGACTACAATGAGCAGTTCTTC. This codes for CATSRGLAGVDYNEQFF.

CDR3 sequence (DNA): TGTGCCAGCAGCCGACTAGCGGGAGTAAATGAGCAGTTCTTC. Its protein is CASSRLAGVNEQFF. This rearrangement joins TRBV2 to TRBJ2-1; 12 nucleotides agree with TRBD2. The V segment lost 6 bases and the J segment 7 bases; nucleotides outside the gene matches: 4. The CDR3 length is 14 residues. The germline V gene has CDR1 SNHLY and CDR2 FYNNEI.